This T cell receptor beta chain was recorded in a study of blood T cell repertoires in COVID-19. Turning to the study itself: From T cells, B-cell-depleted T cells, or PBMCs came the material, which was cDNA or gDNA.

Original handling: Cell counts per sample came from amplifying reference gene primers. Repertoires were generated with immunoSEQ multiplex PCR, while TCRdb's copy carries only in-frame clones and drops some. V and J calls and clone size are copied from that table; D and trimming were computed from the DNA. The sample comprises roughly 45,000 clones, over 80% of which are singletons, and 5% to 7% rests with the top ten. The V and J ends lost 3 bases and 3 bases, in that order; junction bases with no gene match: 2. In germline, CDR1 is SNHLY, CDR2 FYNNEI. This CDR3 comprises 14 residues. The gene calls are TRBV2 and TRBJ2-5, with TRBD2 matching over 9 bases. The receptor was derived from a man between 50 and 59 years old with active COVID-19. Sequenced: peripheral blood. The CDR3 loop reads CASSERGGKETQYF. The CDR3 DNA follows: TGTGCCAGCAGTGAGCGGGGGGGCAAAGAGACCCAGTACTTC.